The present T cell receptor beta chain was sequenced within a study of somatic mutations in cytotoxic T cells in rheumatoid arthritis. Looking at the study overall: Before any treatment began, about 27 ml EDTA peripheral blood was collected from patients right after diagnosis. Including V beta1+ cells that were sequenced for TCRB, some T-cell populations stained with V beta antibodies were flow-sorted at nearly 100% purity. Overall study results and limits: Each of about an eighth of the roughly 60 patients had a largest CD8+ clone that made up more than 20% of CD8+ cells.

The repertoire was sequenced with immunoSEQ multiplex PCR; TCRdb's copy has only in-frame clones and lacks some. Of 3,500 to 4,500 clones detected, over 75% appear once; the ten largest clones hold more than 30%. Concerning this clone: Its target is unknown.

The V gene's germline CDR1 is MNHNS and CDR2 SASEGT. The CDR3 spans 12 residues. Deletions cut 1 base from V and 11 bases from J, with 11 bases between. What was sequenced was CD8+ T cells sorted from blood. The TCR comes from a woman in her sixties or seventies with rheumatoid arthritis. The chain uses TRBV6-1 and TRBJ1-1; D is undetermined. CDR3 sequence: CASSEGGVWAFF. As DNA, the CDR3 is TGTGCCAGCAGTGAAGGGGGAGTCTGGGCTTTCTTT.